A selection of T cell receptor beta chains follows, all from one sample in a study of CD4+ T cells in melanoma. Generated by immunoSEQ multiplex PCR, the TCRdb table keeps only in-frame clones and is missing some. Here the sample spans over 15,000 clones, 83% being singletons. The sequencing input was cells from a culture (not recorded whether cultured in vitro). The receptors shown here come from a human donor with melanoma. CDR3s include the opening cysteine and the closing phenylalanine or tryptophan. The listing skips clone size in some rows; elsewhere it reads once, few, many or a size class.

v_call: TRBV9
j_call: TRBJ2-1
clone_size: .
cdr3_aa: CASSVATSLNEQFF

v_call: TRBV29-1
j_call: TRBJ2-5
clone_size: .
cdr3_aa: CSVGTMNFQETQYF

v_call: TRBV5-1
j_call: TRBJ2-4
clone_size: once
cdr3_aa: CASSPGTSGGQNIQYF

v_call: TRBV6-6
j_call: TRBJ2-7
clone_size: .
cdr3_aa: CASSYERGAKQYF

v_call: TRBV18
j_call: TRBJ1-5
clone_size: .
cdr3_aa: CASSPQGFQPQHF

v_call: TRBV7-9
j_call: TRBJ2-5
clone_size: .
cdr3_aa: CASSSWGEEETQYF

v_call: TRBV19
j_call: TRBJ2-1
clone_size: once
cdr3_aa: CASSIDRFTSGGVYEQFF

v_call: TRBV5-1
j_call: TRBJ2-6
clone_size: .
cdr3_aa: CASSPHLGSGANVLTF

v_call: TRBV11-2
j_call: TRBJ1-5
clone_size: .
cdr3_aa: CASSVNSGGNQPQHF

v_call: TRBV11-2
j_call: TRBJ1-2
clone_size: once
cdr3_aa: CASSSMRTAFYGYTF

v_call: TRBV2
j_call: TRBJ2-5
clone_size: few
cdr3_aa: CASSEASDQETQYF

v_call: TRBV5-6
j_call: TRBJ2-7
clone_size: .
cdr3_aa: CASSAGPGYYEQYF

v_call: TRBV6-1
j_call: TRBJ1-2
clone_size: .
cdr3_aa: CASRGIDSGVYGYTF

v_call: TRBV5-4
j_call: TRBJ1-4
clone_size: .
cdr3_aa: CASSSPDSRNEKLFF

v_call: TRBV6-6
j_call: TRBJ1-1
clone_size: .
cdr3_aa: CASSYPGTGNEAFF

v_call: TRBV14
j_call: TRBJ1-2
clone_size: .
cdr3_aa: CASSQDSTGGRYGYTF

v_call: TRBV5-4
j_call: TRBJ2-3
clone_size: .
cdr3_aa: CASSFSAGGRTDTQYF

v_call: TRBV27
j_call: TRBJ1-2
clone_size: .
cdr3_aa: CASSLSVPDGRFYYGYTF

v_call: TRBV13
j_call: TRBJ1-3
clone_size: .
cdr3_aa: CASTQRPVGSGNTIYF

v_call: TRBV9
j_call: TRBJ1-6
clone_size: .
cdr3_aa: CASSVEQSGSPLHF

v_call: TRBV9
j_call: TRBJ2-2
clone_size: .
cdr3_aa: CASSVEGATGELFF

v_call: TRBV6-6
j_call: TRBJ2-7
clone_size: .
cdr3_aa: CASSRSGYEQYF

v_call: TRBV9
j_call: TRBJ1-1
clone_size: .
cdr3_aa: CASSVAGGGVSGDTEAFF

v_call: TRBV4-1
j_call: TRBJ2-1
clone_size: .
cdr3_aa: CASSLSPQGYNEQFF